This TCR beta chain comes out of a study of shared clonotypes between healthy human individuals. Study as a whole: Plates per donor: three CD4 naive, three CD4 memory, two CD8 naive, one CD8 memory.

Note on this clone: Its antigen remains unknown.

The authors ran the assay at deep level. Libraries were prepared by immunoSEQ multiplex PCR; TCRdb keeps only in-frame clonotypes and omits some of them. The sample carries roughly 2,300,000 clones, less than 95% recorded once. Study-wide points: Memory subsets generally showed lower estimated richness than naive subsets.

The sequenced material came from naive CD4+ T cells from PBMCs. Regarding subset: CD45RA+ positively selected. This sequence was found in a man aged 18-30 years in good health. Some clones in this sample may be carry-over from other donors' samples.

CDR3 nucleotide sequence: TGTGCCTGGAGTCCAAGGGGACAGGGGGCACGGCAGCCCCAGCATTTT. Translated, it gives CAWSPRGQGARQPQHF. V usage is TRBV30 and J usage is TRBJ1-5; 12 nucleotides line up with TRBD1. CDR1 GTSNPN and CDR2 SVGIG come from the germline V gene (reference sequence). There are 16 residues in the CDR3. Unmatched junction bases numbered 9, after V lost 2 bases and J lost 7 bases.